This passage covers 13 T cell receptor beta chains from one sample sequenced in a study of T cells after yellow fever vaccination. Each CDR3 protein is one row after TCRdb ran MiXCR on the 5' RACE reads. In the table there are fewer than 500,000 distinct CDR3 sequences, under 20% of which are singletons. The sequencing here drew on PBMCs, taken before the yellow fever booster vaccination. The receptor source for this set is a man younger than 30 who received the YFV17D yellow fever vaccine.

This chain connects TRBV5-1 to TRBJ2-5, with D possibly being TRBD2 (5 bases). This CDR3 is 15 amino acids long. From germline, CDR1 is SGHRS and CDR2 YFSETQ. Trimming took 7 bases from V and 2 from J, leaving 18 bases between them. The CDR3 reads CASRERTVLQETQYF. The CDR3 DNA reads as TGCGCCAGCCGAGAGCGGACGGTATTACAAGAGACCCAGTACTTC.

This chain links TRBV6-6 with TRBJ1-2; the D gene is possibly TRBD1 (6 bases). Germline CDR1 and CDR2: MNHNY and SVGAGI (reference sequence). Trimming left V 5 bases short and J 5 bases short, with 12 bases between. This CDR3 comprises 13 residues. CDR3 sequence: CASSPQGQYGYTF. In nucleotides, the CDR3 is TGTGCCAGCAGTCCCCAGGGGCAGTATGGCTACACCTTC.

This clonotype was observed a single time. The chain uses TRBV14 and TRBJ2-2, with 7 bases identical to TRBD1. The J segment lost 4 bases and the V segment lost 4 bases, leaving 9 bases of the junction unmatched. CDR3 length: 16 amino acids. Germline CDR1 and CDR2: SGHDN and FVKESK. The CDR3 reads CASSRTGSASTGELFF. As DNA, the CDR3 is TGTGCCAGCAGCCGGACAGGCTCAGCGAGCACCGGGGAGCTGTTTTTT.

A few counts support this clonotype. The J gene is TRBJ2-7, the V gene TRBV20-1; a possible D gene is TRBD1 (7 bases). Trimming pared 0 bases from V and 6 bases from J, leaving 15 bases between. The CDR3 contains 14 residues. The germline gives CDR1 DFQATT, CDR2 SNEGSKA (reference sequence). The CDR3 DNA reads TGCAGTGCTAGAGATCGGAGGGGGCGAGTCGAGCAGTACTTC. It encodes CSARDRRGRVEQYF.

This clonotype was seen a handful of times. V and J are TRBV27 and TRBJ1-6; D is uncertain. CDR1 is MNHEY and CDR2 is SMNVEV in the germline V gene (reference sequence). This CDR3 comprises 12 residues. Trimming pared 3 bases from V and 7 bases from J, leaving 4 bases between. The CDR3 coding sequence is TGTGCCAGCAGTTTCTGGAATTCACCCCTCCACTTT. It translates to CASSFWNSPLHF.

The V and J genes are TRBV7-2 and TRBJ2-1, with no clear D. The CDR3 length is 13 residues. Between the trimmed V and J ends, which lost 5 bases and 9 bases, there was a span of 14 bases. CDR1 is SGHTA and CDR2 is FQGNSA in the germline V gene. CDR3 nucleotide sequence: TGTGCCAGCAGCGCAGACTTCCAACTTGAGCAGTTCTTC. Protein: CASSADFQLEQFF.

The rearrangement uses TRBV24-1 and TRBJ2-1; D remains unclear. CDR3 size: 13 residues. Germline-derived CDR1 and CDR2 are KGHDR and SFDVKD. V shed 3 bases and J shed 10 bases, with 12 bases lying between them. The CDR3: CATSDPPRTEQFF. CDR3 bases: TGTGCCACCAGTGATCCCCCCCGCACCGAGCAGTTCTTC.

The chain couples TRBV7-2 to TRBJ2-5; 7 bases match TRBD2. Germline lookup yields CDR1 SGHTA and CDR2 FQGNSA. This CDR3 spans 15 amino acids. With V trimmed by 5 bases and J by 5 bases, 11 bases remained unmatched. The CDR3: CASSARSSGVETQYF. The CDR3 nucleotides read TGTGCCAGCAGCGCCCGATCTAGCGGCGTGGAGACCCAGTACTTC.

This clonotype was seen a handful of times. V gene TRBV7-3 combines with J gene TRBJ1-1; maybe TRBD1 (5 bases). Per the germline V gene, CDR1 is SGHTA and CDR2 is FQGTGA. V gave up 6 bases and J gave up 0 bases, with 14 bases separating them. The CDR3 loop spans 15 amino acids. This chain's CDR3 is CASSLTVNMNTEAFF. As DNA, the CDR3 is TGTGCCAGCAGTTTGACAGTAAACATGAACACTGAAGCTTTCTTT.

This clonotype has a count of ten or more. The DNA for the CDR3 is TGCAGTGCTAGTCTGGCTAGCGGGGGGGCCGCTGAGCAGTTCTTC. Encoded protein: CSASLASGGAAEQFF. The V call is TRBV20-1, the J call TRBJ2-1; TRBD2 matches at 12 bases. V lost 3 bases, J lost 9 bases, and 9 bases stayed unmatched. Germline V gene data show CDR1 as DFQATT and CDR2 as SNEGSKA (reference sequence). The CDR3 extends over 15 amino acids.

This rearrangement joins TRBV6-4 to TRBJ1-3; weak D call: TRBD1 (6 bases). V was shortened by 6 bases and J by 8 bases, with 20 bases between the two germline ends. This CDR3 region has 15 residues. Germline assignment: CDR1 MRHNA and CDR2 SNTAGT. CDR3 coding DNA: TGTGCCAGCAGGGCGCCAGGGGAGCTTCGAGACACCATATATTTT. Translated: CASRAPGELRDTIYF.

This clonotype was seen ten or more times. The CDR3 reads CASSLVDRGNTIYF. The CDR3 nucleotides are TGTGCCAGCAGCTTAGTGGATAGGGGAAACACCATATATTTT. The rearrangement links TRBV7-2 to TRBJ1-3, with D hard to call. CDR3 size: 14 residues. Trimming stripped 1 base from V and 4 bases from J, with 8 bases between. Germline V gene sequence: CDR1 SGHTA, CDR2 FQGNSA. Based on the CDR3 plus reference TRBV7-2 and TRBJ1-3, the full variable domain is GAGVSQSPSNKVTEKGKDVELRCDPISGHTALYWYRQSLGQGLEFLIYFQGNSAPDKSGLPSDRFSAERTGGSVSTLTIQRTQQEDSAVYLCASSLVDRGNTIYFGEGSWLTVV.

This chain connects TRBV19 to TRBJ2-5, with D tentatively TRBD1 or TRBD2 (5 bases each). The V end was cut by 4 bases, the J end by 0 bases, with 9 bases between. Germline lookup yields CDR1 LNHDA and CDR2 SQIVND (reference sequence). The CDR3 extends over 14 amino acids. CDR3 region: CASSNLGDQETQYF. The CDR3, as DNA: TGTGCCAGTAGTAATCTGGGGGACCAAGAGACCCAGTACTTC.